The T cell receptor (beta chain) under discussion was sequenced for a study of blood T cell repertoires in COVID-19 (dated by TCRdb to about 2020). For context, the study as a whole: Samples from collaborators originated in the United States, Italy and Spain and spanned both the acute and convalescent phases of COVID-19. HLA class I and class II types, where available, came from metadata supplied by the sample provider rather than from assay-based typing. A de-identified subject ID, COVID-19 status, age in years and sex were almost always included in the sample metadata. The material from the prospective study consisted of cDNA or gDNA derived from T cells, B-cell-depleted T cells, or PBMCs. A freely available public database, intended as a resource for researchers studying the immune response to SARS-CoV-2, is where the repertoires were released. Subjects who had been exposed to COVID-19, were actively infected with it, or had recovered from it provided the deeply sampled blood TCRbeta repertoires that made up the dataset. Samples came from the ongoing ImmuneRACE study (first 160 participants) plus 1,254 subjects from 6 global collaborators. General conclusions and limits of the study: How much clinical and demographic metadata was included differed by source and by participant, and the metadata was provided uncurated.

The germline V gene (reference sequence) specifies LGHDT as CDR1 and YNNKEL as CDR2. V sheds 4 bases and J sheds 7 bases, leaving 14 bases between their ends. CDR3 length: 13 amino acids, cysteine to phenylalanine. Only the CDR3 part of the read is kept: 39 bases, read in frame from the first base. About this clone: What antigen it recognizes has not been identified. Base qualities are not recorded, but no much larger clone differs from it by a single base.

Collaborating institutions collected whole blood in K2EDTA tubes following their own protocols. For TCRbeta analysis, collaborators shipped samples in one of three forms: frozen whole blood, isolated PBMCs, or DNA extracted from either of those sample types. TCRbeta CDR3 regions were amplified from genomic DNA by means of the immunoSEQ Assay, a bias-controlled multiplex PCR. Processing in the source paper ran as follows. The number of nucleated cells in each sample was estimated from the amplification of reference gene primers within the assay. To quantify the absolute abundance of each unique TCRbeta CDR3 rearrangement, sequence reads were collapsed and filtered. For each sample, productive Simpson clonality was calculated as the square root of Simpson's diversity index over productive rearrangements. What TCRdb holds here is the immuneACCESS table cut down to in-frame rearrangements. Part of the clones is not present; checked against another copy, under half of the missing clones reflect an unresolved V gene, and the others are unexplained. V and J calls and clone size follow that table, whereas D and trimming were derived from the DNA. In this sample the table shows some 95,000 clones, under 85% of which occur a single time. Roughly a quarter of the sample goes to the ten largest clones.

The chain is made from TRBV3-1 (or the pseudogene TRBV3-2) and TRBJ2-7; a tentative D match to TRBD2 spans 5 bases. What was sequenced was peripheral blood. This clonotype was sampled from a man aged 65 to 85 with acute or convalescent COVID-19. CDR3 region: CASSRVGVEEQYF. The DNA sequence is as follows: TGTGCCAGCAGCCGCGTCGGGGTAGAAGAGCAGTACTTC.